This T cell receptor (beta chain) was recovered during a study of blood T cell repertoires in COVID-19. Profiling relied on immunoSEQ multiplex PCR, and the TCRdb table lists in-frame clones only, not all of them. The profile shows approximately 280,000 clones, about four fifths of them singletons. Trimming stripped 5 bases from V and 8 bases from J, with 25 bases between. Germline CDR1 is SGHVS and CDR2 is FNYEAQ. The CDR3 consists of 17 residues. The chain combines TRBV7-6 with TRBJ2-1, with D maybe TRBD1 (6 bases). Sequenced material: PBMCs or T cells enriched from blood (not recorded which). The clonotype originates from a man aged 35 to 55 who had been exposed to COVID-19. The CDR3 DNA reads TGTGCCAGCAGCCACGAAACAGGGAAAAGTCGTATAGATGAGCAGTTCTTC. Translating it yields CASSHETGKSRIDEQFF.